This TCR beta chain was captured in a study of cytomegalovirus exposure and HLA in healthy donors. On this clone: This same CDR3 is encoded by further DNA sequences in the sample.

The PCR contained 60 Vbeta and 13 Jbeta primers. Repertoires were generated with immunoSEQ multiplex PCR, while TCRdb's copy carries only in-frame clones and drops some. The sample yields approximately 110,000 clones, more than 75% seen once. The germline V gene encodes CDR1 LNHDA and CDR2 SQIVND (reference sequence). CDR3 length equals 12 residues. Trimming cost V 5 bases and J 6 bases; bases outside gene matches: 2. Donors were nominally healthy when sampled, though unrecorded immune exposures were likely. The chain joins TRBV19 to TRBJ1-2, with 8 positions matching TRBD1. This clonotype was obtained from a woman in her sixties or seventies in good health and CMV-seropositive. Input material: PBMCs. CDR3 region: CASSRQGNGYTF. The DNA of the CDR3 is TGTGCCAGTAGTCGACAGGGGAATGGCTACACCTTC.